The 11 T cell receptor beta chains given below trace back to one sample, sequenced in a study of T cells after yellow fever vaccination. TCRdb re-derived calls from the 5' RACE reads in MiXCR, one entry per CDR3 protein. The data hold 350,000 to 450,000 distinct CDR3 sequences, with more than 5.5% observed a single time. The starting material was PBMCs, obtained 5 days after the yellow fever booster vaccination. These receptors were collected from a man younger than 45 who received the YFV17D yellow fever vaccine.

The gene calls are TRBV5-4 and TRBJ2-2, with a tentative D call TRBD2 (6 bases). The CDR3 spans 15 residues. The V end lost 5 bases, the J end lost 4 bases, and 15 bases lay between the germline ends. The germline V gene has CDR1 SGHNT and CDR2 YYREEE (reference sequence). CDR3 sequence reads: CASRGGLQTTGELFF. CDR3 DNA sequence: TGTGCCAGCAGGGGGGGACTCCAAACCACCGGGGAGCTGTTTTTT.

This clonotype was detected ten times or more. This rearrangement joins TRBV15 to TRBJ1-2; possible D gene TRBD1, 5 bases. Per germline, CDR1 LNHNV and CDR2 YYDKDF (reference sequence). This CDR3 region has 16 residues. The V gene lost 0 bases and the J gene lost 5 bases, with 16 bases spanning the gap. The CDR3 DNA sequence: TGTGCCACCAGCAGAGATCTTGGGGGTGAAGGATATGGCTACACCTTC. Translated, it gives CATSRDLGGEGYGYTF.

This clonotype was picked up many times. The rearrangement links TRBV5-1 to TRBJ1-2; a weak D match, TRBD1 (5 bases). The V gene lost 4 bases and the J gene lost 0 bases, with 10 bases spanning the gap. There are 14 residues in the CDR3. Germline CDR1 is SGHRS and CDR2 is YFSETQ. CDR3 region: CASSPGGTNYGYTF. The CDR3 nucleotides are TGCGCCAGCAGCCCGGGGGGGACTAACTATGGCTACACCTTC.

This clonotype has a handful of counts. V gene TRBV6-2 or TRBV6-3 combines with J gene TRBJ2-7, with D unresolved. This CDR3 contains 12 residues. Germline CDR1 is MNHEY and CDR2 is SVGEGT. The V end was cut by 2 bases, the J end by 6 bases, with 8 bases between. In DNA form, the CDR3 reads TGTGCCAGCAGTTACGCAGCAACCGAGCAGTACTTC. Translated: CASSYAATEQYF.

In nucleotides, the CDR3 is TGTGCCAGCATGGGGAGGCCCTACGAGCAGTACTTC. Protein product: CASMGRPYEQYF. This chain connects TRBV27 to TRBJ2-7, with a tentative D call TRBD2 (6 bases). The germline CDR1 and CDR2 sequences are MNHEY and SMNVEV (reference sequence). The CDR3 covers 12 residues. Trimming removed 7 bases at V and 2 bases at J, with 9 bases between.

This clonotype was recorded many times. The chain combines TRBV12-3 or TRBV12-4 with TRBJ2-1; D ambiguous. The CDR3 is 14 amino acids. V shed 3 bases and J shed 1 base, with 7 bases lying between them. In DNA form, the CDR3 reads TGTGCCAGCAGTTTGGTAGGGTCCTACAATGAGCAGTTCTTC. It specifies CASSLVGSYNEQFF.

The V gene is TRBV6-5, the J gene TRBJ2-7; 13 nucleotides line up with TRBD2. The CDR3 has 16 residues. Trimming took 4 bases from V and 1 from J; bases not matched to a gene: 4. Germline CDR1 reads MNHEY; CDR2 reads SVGAGI. The CDR3 spells CASSSTSGRQSYEQYF. The CDR3 DNA reads TGTGCCAGCAGTTCGACTAGCGGGAGGCAGTCCTACGAGCAGTACTTC.

This clonotype was counted ten times or more. The J gene is TRBJ2-7, the V gene TRBV20-1; the D is unclear. V was trimmed by 3 bases and J by 3 bases, leaving 6 bases between them. The germline V gene encodes CDR1 DFQATT and CDR2 SNEGSKA (reference sequence). The CDR3 spans 11 residues. CDR3 loop: CSARGIYEQYF. CDR3 nucleotides: TGCAGTGCTAGGGGCATCTACGAGCAGTACTTC.

This clonotype occurred a few times. This chain links TRBV7-2 with TRBJ1-2; D is perhaps TRBD1 (6 bases). Germline V gene lookup returns CDR1 SGHTA and CDR2 FQGNSA. The CDR3 runs to 13 residues. V was pared by 3 bases and J by 2 bases, with 7 bases between. CDR3 bases: TGTGCCAGCAGCTTTGACAGGAACTATGGCTACACCTTC. Its protein product is CASSFDRNYGYTF.

This clonotype was picked up many times. The CDR3 sequence: CSAYRGTGKFSTQREDLHEQFF. For the CDR3, the DNA is TGCAGCGCCTATCGCGGTACAGGGAAGTTTTCTACCCAGCGGGAGGACCTACATGAGCAGTTCTTC. J is TRBJ2-1 and V is TRBV29-1; the match to TRBD2 covers 9 bases. CDR3 length equals 22 residues. V dropped 7 bases and J dropped 8; count of bases not matched to a gene: 36. The germline CDR1 and CDR2 sequences are SQVTM and ANQGSEA.

Many counts were recorded for this clonotype. CDR3 protein: CASSRGRIRNEQFF. In DNA, the CDR3 is TGTGCCAGCAGTCGCGGGAGAATCCGCAATGAGCAGTTCTTC. The chain joins TRBV6-2 or TRBV6-3 to TRBJ2-1, with 7 bases identical to TRBD2. Per germline, CDR1 MNHEY and CDR2 SVGEGT. The trim removed 5 bases at V and 6 bases at J, leaving 7 bases unmatched. CDR3 length: 14 residues.